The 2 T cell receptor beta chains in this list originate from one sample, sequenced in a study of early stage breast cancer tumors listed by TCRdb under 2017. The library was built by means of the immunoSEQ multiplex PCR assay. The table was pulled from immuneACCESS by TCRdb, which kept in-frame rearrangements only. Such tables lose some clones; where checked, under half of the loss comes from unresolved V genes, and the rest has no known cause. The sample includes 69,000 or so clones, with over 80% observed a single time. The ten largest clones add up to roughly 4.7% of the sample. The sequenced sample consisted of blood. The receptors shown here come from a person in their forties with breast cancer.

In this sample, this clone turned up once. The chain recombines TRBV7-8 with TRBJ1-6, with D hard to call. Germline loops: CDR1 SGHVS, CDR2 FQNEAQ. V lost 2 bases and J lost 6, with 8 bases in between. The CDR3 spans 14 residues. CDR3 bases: TGTGCCAGCAGCTTATACAGCGGTAATTCACCCCTCCACTTT. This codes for CASSLYSGNSPLHF.

The CDR3 sequence is CASSRIGTSGTVNEQFF. The CDR3 DNA reads as TGTGCCAGCAGCCGGATTGGGACTAGCGGGACAGTCAATGAGCAGTTCTTC. J is TRBJ2-1 and V is TRBV4-2; 13 bases align to TRBD2. Germline CDR1 LGHNA, CDR2 YNFKEQ. The length of the CDR3 is 17 residues. The V segment lost 4 bases and the J segment 6 bases; nucleotides outside the gene matches: 9.